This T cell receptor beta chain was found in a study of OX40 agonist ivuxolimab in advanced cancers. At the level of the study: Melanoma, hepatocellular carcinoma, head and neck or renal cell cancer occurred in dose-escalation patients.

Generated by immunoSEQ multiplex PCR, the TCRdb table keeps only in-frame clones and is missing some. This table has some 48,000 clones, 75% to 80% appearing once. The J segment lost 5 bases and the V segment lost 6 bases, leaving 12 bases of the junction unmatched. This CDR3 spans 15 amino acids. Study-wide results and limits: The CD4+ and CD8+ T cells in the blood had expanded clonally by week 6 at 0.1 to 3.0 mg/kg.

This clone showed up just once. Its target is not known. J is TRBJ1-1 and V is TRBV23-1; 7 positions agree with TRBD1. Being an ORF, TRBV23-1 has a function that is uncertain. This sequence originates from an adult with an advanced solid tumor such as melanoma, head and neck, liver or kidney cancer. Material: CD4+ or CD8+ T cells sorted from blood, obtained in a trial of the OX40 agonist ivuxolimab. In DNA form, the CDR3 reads TGCGCCAGCAGCCCACGGGACAGATTGAGGACTGAAGCTTTCTTT. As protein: CASSPRDRLRTEAFF.